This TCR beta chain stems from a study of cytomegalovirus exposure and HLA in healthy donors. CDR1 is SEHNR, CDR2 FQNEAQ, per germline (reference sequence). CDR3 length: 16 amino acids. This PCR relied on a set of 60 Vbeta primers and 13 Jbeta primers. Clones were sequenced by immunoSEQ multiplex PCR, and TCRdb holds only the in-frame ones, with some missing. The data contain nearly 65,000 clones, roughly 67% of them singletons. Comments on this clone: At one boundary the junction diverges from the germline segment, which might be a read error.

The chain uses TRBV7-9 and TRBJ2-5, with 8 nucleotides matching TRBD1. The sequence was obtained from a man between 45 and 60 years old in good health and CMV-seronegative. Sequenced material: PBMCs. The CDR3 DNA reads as TGTTCCAGCAGCTTAGAAAGGTTGACAGGGGACGAGACCCAGTACTTC. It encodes CSSSLERLTGDETQYF.